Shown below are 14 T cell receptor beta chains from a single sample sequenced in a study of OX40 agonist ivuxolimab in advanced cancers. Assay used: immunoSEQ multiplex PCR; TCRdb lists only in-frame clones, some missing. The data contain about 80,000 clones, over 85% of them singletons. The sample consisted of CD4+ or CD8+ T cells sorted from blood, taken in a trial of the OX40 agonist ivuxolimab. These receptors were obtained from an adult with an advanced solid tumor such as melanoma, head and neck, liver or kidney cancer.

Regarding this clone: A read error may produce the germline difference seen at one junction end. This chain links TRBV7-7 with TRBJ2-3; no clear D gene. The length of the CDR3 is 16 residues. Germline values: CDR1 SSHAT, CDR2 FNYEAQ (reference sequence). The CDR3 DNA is TGTGCTAGCAGCTTAGGTCAGGTCGTAGGCACAGATACGCAGTATTTT. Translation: CASSLGQVVGTDTQYF.

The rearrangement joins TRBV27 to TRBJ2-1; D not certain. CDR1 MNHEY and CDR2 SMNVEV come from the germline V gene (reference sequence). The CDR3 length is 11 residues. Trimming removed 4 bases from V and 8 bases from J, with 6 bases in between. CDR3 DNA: TGTGCCAGCAGTTCTAGACATGAGCAGTTCTTC. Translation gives CASSSRHEQFF.

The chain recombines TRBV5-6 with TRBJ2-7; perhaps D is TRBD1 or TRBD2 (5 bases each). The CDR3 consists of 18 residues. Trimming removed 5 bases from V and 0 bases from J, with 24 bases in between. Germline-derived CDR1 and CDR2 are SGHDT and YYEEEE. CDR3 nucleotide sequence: TGTGCCAGCAGTAACTCCGAGGCCCATCCGGGGACCTCCTACGAGCAGTACTTC. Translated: CASSNSEAHPGTSYEQYF. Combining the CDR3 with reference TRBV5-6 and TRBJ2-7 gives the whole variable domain DAGVTQSPTHLIKTRGQQVTLRCSPKSGHDTVSWYQQALGQGPQFIFQYYEEEERQRGNFPDRFSGHQFPNYSSELNVNALLLGDSALYLCASSNSEAHPGTSYEQYFGPGTRLTVT.

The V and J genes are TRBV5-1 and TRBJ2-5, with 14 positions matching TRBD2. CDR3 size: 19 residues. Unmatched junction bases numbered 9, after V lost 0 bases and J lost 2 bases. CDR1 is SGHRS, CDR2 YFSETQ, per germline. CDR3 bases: TGCGCCAGCAGCTTGGACGGGACTAGCGGGAGAGGAGGACAAGAGACCCAGTACTTC. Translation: CASSLDGTSGRGGQETQYF.

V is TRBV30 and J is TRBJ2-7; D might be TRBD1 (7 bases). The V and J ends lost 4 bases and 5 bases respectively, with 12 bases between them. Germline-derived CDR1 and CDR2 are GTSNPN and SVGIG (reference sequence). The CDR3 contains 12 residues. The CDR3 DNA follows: TGTGCCTGGACCAGGGGGGTGAACGAGCAGTACTTC. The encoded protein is CAWTRGVNEQYF.

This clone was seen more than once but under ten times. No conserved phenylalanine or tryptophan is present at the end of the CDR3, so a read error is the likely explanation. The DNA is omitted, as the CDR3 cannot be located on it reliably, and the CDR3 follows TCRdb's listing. The CDR3 is CASSFWEPSPQG. This chain connects TRBV5-4 to TRBJ1-1; the table's D call, TRBD1, was not checked against the DNA. 12 amino acids form the CDR3, both terminal residues included. CDR1 SGHNT and CDR2 YYREEE come from the germline V gene (reference sequence).

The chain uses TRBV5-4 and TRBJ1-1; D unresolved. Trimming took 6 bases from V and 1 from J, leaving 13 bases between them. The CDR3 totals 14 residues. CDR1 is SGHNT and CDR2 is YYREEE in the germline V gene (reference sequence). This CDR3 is CASTLDGWNTEAFF. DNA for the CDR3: TGTGCCAGCACCCTGGACGGGTGGAACACTGAAGCTTTCTTT.

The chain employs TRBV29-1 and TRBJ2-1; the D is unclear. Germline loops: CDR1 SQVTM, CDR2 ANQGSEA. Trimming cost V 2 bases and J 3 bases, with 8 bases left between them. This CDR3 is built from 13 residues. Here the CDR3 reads CSVETAGYNEQFF. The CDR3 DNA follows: TGCAGCGTTGAAACCGCCGGCTACAATGAGCAGTTCTTC.

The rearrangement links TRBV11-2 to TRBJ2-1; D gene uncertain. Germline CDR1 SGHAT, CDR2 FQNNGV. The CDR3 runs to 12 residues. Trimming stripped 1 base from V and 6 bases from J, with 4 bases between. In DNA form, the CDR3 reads TGTGCCAGCAGCTTAGTAGTCAATGAGCAGTTCTTC. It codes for CASSLVVNEQFF. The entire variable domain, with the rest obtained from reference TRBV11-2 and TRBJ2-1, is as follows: EAGVAQSPRYKIIEKRQSVAFWCNPISGHATLYWYQQILGQGPKLLIQFQNNGVVDDSQLPKDRFSAERLKGVDSTLKIQPAKLEDSAVYLCASSLVVNEQFFGPGTRLTVL.

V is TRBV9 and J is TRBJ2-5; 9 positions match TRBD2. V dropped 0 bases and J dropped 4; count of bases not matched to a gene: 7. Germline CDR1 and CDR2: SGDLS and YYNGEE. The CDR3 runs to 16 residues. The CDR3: CASSVATSGGPETQYF. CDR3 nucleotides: TGTGCCAGCAGCGTAGCGACTAGCGGAGGGCCAGAGACCCAGTACTTC.

CDR3 residues: CASAGNEQYF. CDR3 bases: TGTGCCAGCGCTGGGAACGAGCAGTACTTC. The J gene is TRBJ2-7, the V gene TRBV9, with D uncertain. Germline lookup yields CDR1 SGDLS and CDR2 YYNGEE. The V end lost 7 bases, the J end lost 5 bases, and 7 bases lay between the germline ends. The CDR3 consists of 10 residues.

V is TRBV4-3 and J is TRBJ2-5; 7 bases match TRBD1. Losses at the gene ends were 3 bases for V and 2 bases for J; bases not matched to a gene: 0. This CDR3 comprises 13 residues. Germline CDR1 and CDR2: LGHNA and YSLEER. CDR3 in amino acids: CASSQGQQETQYF. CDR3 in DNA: TGCGCCAGCAGCCAGGGACAGCAAGAGACCCAGTACTTC.

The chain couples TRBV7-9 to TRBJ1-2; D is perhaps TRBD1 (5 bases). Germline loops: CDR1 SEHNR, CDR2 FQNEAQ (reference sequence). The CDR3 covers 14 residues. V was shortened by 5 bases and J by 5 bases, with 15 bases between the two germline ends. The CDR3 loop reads CASSPDRGRYGYTF. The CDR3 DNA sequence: TGTGCCAGCAGCCCCGACCGGGGGAGGTATGGCTACACCTTC.

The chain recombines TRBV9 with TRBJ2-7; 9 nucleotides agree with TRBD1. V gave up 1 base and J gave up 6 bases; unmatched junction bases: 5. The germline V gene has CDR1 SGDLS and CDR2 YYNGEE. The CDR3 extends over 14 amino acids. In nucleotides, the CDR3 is TGTGCCAGCAGCGTAACCGGGACAGGGCGCGAGCAGTACTTC. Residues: CASSVTGTGREQYF.